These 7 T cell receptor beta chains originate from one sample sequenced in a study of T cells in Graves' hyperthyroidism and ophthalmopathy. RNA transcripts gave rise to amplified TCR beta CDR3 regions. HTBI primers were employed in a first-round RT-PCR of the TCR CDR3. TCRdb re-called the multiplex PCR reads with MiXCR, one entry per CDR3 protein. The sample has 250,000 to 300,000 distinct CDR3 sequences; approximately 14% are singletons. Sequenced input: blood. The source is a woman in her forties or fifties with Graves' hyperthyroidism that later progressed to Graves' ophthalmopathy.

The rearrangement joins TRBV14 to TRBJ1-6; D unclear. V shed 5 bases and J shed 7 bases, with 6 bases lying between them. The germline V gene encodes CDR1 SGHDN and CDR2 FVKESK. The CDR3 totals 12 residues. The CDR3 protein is CASSKRNSPLHF. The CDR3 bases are TGTGCCAGCAGCAAACGAAATTCACCCCTCCACTTT.

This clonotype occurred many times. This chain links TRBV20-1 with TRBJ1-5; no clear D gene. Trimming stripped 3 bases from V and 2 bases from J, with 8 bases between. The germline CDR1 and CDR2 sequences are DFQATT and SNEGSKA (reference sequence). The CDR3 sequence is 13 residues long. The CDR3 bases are TGCAGTGCTAGGGGCGCGGGCAATCAGCCCCAGCATTTT. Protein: CSARGAGNQPQHF.

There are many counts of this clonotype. CDR3 loop: CASSYKTGGAEAFF. In DNA, the CDR3 is TGTGCCAGCAGCTACAAAACCGGGGGCGCTGAAGCTTTCTTT. The rearrangement uses TRBV7-8 and TRBJ1-1; D possibly corresponds to TRBD1 (6 bases). Germline assignment: CDR1 SGHVS and CDR2 FQNEAQ. Trimming removed 4 bases from V and 6 bases from J, with 15 bases in between. The CDR3 consists of 14 residues.

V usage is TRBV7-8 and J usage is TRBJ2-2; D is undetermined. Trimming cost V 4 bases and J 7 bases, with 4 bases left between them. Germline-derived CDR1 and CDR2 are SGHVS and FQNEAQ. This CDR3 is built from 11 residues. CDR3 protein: CASSYGGELFF. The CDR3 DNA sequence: TGTGCCAGCAGCTATGGCGGGGAGCTGTTTTTT.

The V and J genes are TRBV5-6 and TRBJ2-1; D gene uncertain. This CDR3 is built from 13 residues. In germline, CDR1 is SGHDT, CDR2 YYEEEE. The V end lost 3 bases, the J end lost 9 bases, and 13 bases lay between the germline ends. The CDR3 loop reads CASSSVRRTEQFF. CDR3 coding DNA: TGTGCCAGCAGCTCGGTGAGAAGAACTGAGCAGTTCTTC. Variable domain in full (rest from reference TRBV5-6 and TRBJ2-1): DAGVTQSPTHLIKTRGQQVTLRCSPKSGHDTVSWYQQALGQGPQFIFQYYEEEERQRGNFPDRFSGHQFPNYSSELNVNALLLGDSALYLCASSSVRRTEQFFGPGTRLTVL.

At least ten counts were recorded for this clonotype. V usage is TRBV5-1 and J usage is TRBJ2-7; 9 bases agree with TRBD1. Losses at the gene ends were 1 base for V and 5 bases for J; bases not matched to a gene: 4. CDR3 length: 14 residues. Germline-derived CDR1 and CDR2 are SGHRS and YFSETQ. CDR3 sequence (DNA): TGCGCCAGCAGCTTGACGGGACAGGGAGACGAGCAGTACTTC. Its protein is CASSLTGQGDEQYF. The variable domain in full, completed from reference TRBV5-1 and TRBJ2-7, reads KAGVTQTPRYLIKTRGQQVTLSCSPISGHRSVSWYQQTPGQGLQFLFEYFSETQRNKGNFPGRFSGRQFSNSRSEMNVSTLELGDSALYLCASSLTGQGDEQYFGPGTRLTVT.

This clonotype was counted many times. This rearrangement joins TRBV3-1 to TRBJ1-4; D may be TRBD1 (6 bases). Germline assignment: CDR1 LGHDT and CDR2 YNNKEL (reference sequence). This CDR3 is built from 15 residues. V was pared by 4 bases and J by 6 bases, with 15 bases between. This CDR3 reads CASSRAQGVDEKLFF. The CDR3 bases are TGTGCCAGCAGCCGTGCACAGGGTGTGGATGAAAAACTGTTTTTT.